The present TCR beta chain was sequenced within a study of T cell responses to AZD1222 COVID-19 vaccine. Overall study results and limits: Females outnumbered males among donors, who were mostly white British; clonal diversity was possibly underestimated. Spike-specific TCR repertoires showed rising breadth and depth after two AZD1222 doses. Spike regions recognized by vaccine-associated CD4 TCRs spanned the protein, led by 160-218 and 743-854.

The CDR3 is 14 residues long. Germline lookup yields CDR1 SGHRS and CDR2 YFSETQ. Trimming pared 4 bases from V and 4 bases from J, leaving 15 bases between. On this clone: Its antigen is still unknown.

Profiled with immunoSEQ multiplex PCR; TCRdb holds only in-frame clones, not every one. The sample carries 90,000 to 120,000 clones, less than 90% recorded once. The receptor comes from an adult in good health. The specimen was peripheral blood, collected on day 0 of AZD1222 vaccination. V gene TRBV5-1 combines with J gene TRBJ2-7; D unclear. This CDR3 reads CASSLTESRYEQYF. CDR3 in DNA: TGCGCCAGCAGCCTGACCGAAAGCCGTTACGAGCAGTACTTC.